This TCR beta chain was found in a study of T cell responses to AZD1222 COVID-19 vaccine. Germline-derived CDR1 and CDR2 are SNHLY and FYNNEI. The V end lost 7 bases, the J end lost 9 bases, and 15 bases lay between the germline ends. The CDR3 is 12 residues long. Whole-study results and caveats: Nearly half of spike-specific TCRs reportedly target variant regions that are unmutated in the B.1.351 and B.1.1.7 variants. Spike-specific TCR repertoires showed rising breadth and depth after two AZD1222 doses. Among the donors, most were white British and more were female, and clonal diversity was possibly underestimated.

A note on this clone: The antigen remains undetermined.

Method: immunoSEQ multiplex PCR; TCRdb's copy keeps in-frame clones and lacks some. This repertoire shows tens of thousands of clones, roughly 84% found once; its top ten account for approximately 9.8%. The receptor was derived from an adult in good health. The chain carries TRBV2 and TRBJ1-2; D unresolved. The sequenced sample was peripheral blood, obtained on day 0 of AZD1222 vaccination. CDR3 sequence (DNA): TGTGCCAGCAACAGAATTGGGGTCCGCTACACCTTC. This sequence encodes CASNRIGVRYTF.